This T cell receptor beta chain comes out of a study of OX40 agonist ivuxolimab in advanced cancers. About the full investigation: The costimulatory receptor OX40 (CD134) was targeted by ivuxolimab, a fully human IgG2 agonistic monoclonal antibody. Intravenous ivuxolimab was administered to patients every 2 weeks at six dose levels: 0.01, 0.1, 0.3, 1.5, 3 and 10 mg/kg. Of the 50 to 55 dose-escalation patients, hepatocellular carcinoma was present in 19, melanoma in roughly 15, renal cell carcinoma in 9 and head and neck cancer in 9. In the dose-escalation cohort, 82.7% of patients were male, and the mean age was roughly 60 years with a range of about 20 to 80. Patients were allowed to have had prior anti-PD-1, anti-PD-L1 or anti-CTLA-4 therapy, and around 41% of the dose-escalation patients had previously received checkpoint inhibitors. Partial responses were achieved by three dose-escalation patients, of whom one had hepatocellular carcinoma and two had cutaneous melanoma. The purpose of peripheral TCRbeta sequencing was to test whether ivuxolimab changed TCR sequence diversity and led to clonal T-cell expansion. The paper reports the monotherapy dose-escalation portion (N ≈ 50 patients) of the phase I ivuxolimab trial.

Comments on this clone: Its antigen target is currently unknown. Base-call qualities are not available, and no considerably larger clone is one nucleotide away.

Broad study findings and their caveats: After ivuxolimab, CD8+ T cells had more expanded clones than CD4+ T cells on average. At doses of 0.1 to 3.0 mg/kg, clonal expansion of both CD4+ and CD8+ T cells in blood was seen between baseline and week 6. Low levels of normalized T-cell clonal expansion were also seen in some nonresponding patients. The antigen specificity of the peripheral T cells that underwent clonal expansion was not determined. In the 0.1-3.0 mg/kg groups, partial responders were among the patients with the lowest normalized peripheral clonal expansion, particularly in CD8+ T cells.

Genomic DNA was isolated from the sorted cells so that the TCRbeta CDR3 region could be sequenced. TCRbeta CDR3 regions were sequenced using the immunoSEQ Assay. Held by TCRdb, this immuneACCESS table contains in-frame sequences only and omits some clones. Under half of the omission traces to an unresolved V gene where checked; the cause of the rest is unknown. The sample data list some 75,000 clones, and over 75% of these were observed just once. Of the sample, around 2.9% is held by the ten largest clones. Patients with a history of autoimmune disease or receiving systemic immunosuppression were excluded from the trial. Peripheral blood for TCR sequencing was drawn from every dose cohort at baseline, at cycle 4 day 1 and at cycle 7 day 1. Samples came from an open-label, multicenter, first-in-human phase I dose-escalation trial of ivuxolimab. Adults with locally advanced or metastatic head and neck squamous cell, hepatocellular, melanoma or renal cell carcinoma were enrolled in the trial. Before TCR sequencing, CD4+ and CD8+ T cells were separately sorted from peripheral blood.

The sequencing used CD4+ or CD8+ T cells sorted from blood, collected in a trial of the OX40 agonist ivuxolimab. The clonotype was recovered from an adult with an advanced solid tumor such as melanoma, head and neck, liver or kidney cancer.

CDR3 region: CASSLGTSGRTYEQYF. The DNA sequence is given as TGTGCCAGCAGCTTGGGGACTAGCGGGAGGACCTACGAGCAGTACTTC. In this chain, TRBV5-4 is recombined with TRBJ2-7; 14 nucleotides in the junction match TRBD2. V is pruned by 0 bases and J by 2 bases, leaving 1 base of the junction without a gene match. The CDR3 measures 16 amino acids from cysteine to phenylalanine. Here the CDR3 DNA is all that survives: 48 bases in frame from base 1. Via the germline V gene (reference sequence), CDR1 is SGHNT and CDR2 YYREEE.